One and the same sample provided the 10 T cell receptor beta chains below, sequenced in a study of cytomegalovirus exposure and HLA in healthy donors. Produced via immunoSEQ multiplex PCR; TCRdb's table is partial and in-frame only. The sample carries approximately 200,000 clones, just over 90% recorded once. Material: PBMCs. The receptors were sampled from a woman aged 18-29 years in good health and CMV-seronegative.

Only one count was recorded for this clone. The V call is TRBV6-6, the J call TRBJ1-1; maybe TRBD1 (5 bases). Germline CDR1 is MNHNY and CDR2 is SVGAGI (reference sequence). V was cut by 5 bases and J by 10 bases, with 17 bases left in between. The CDR3 loop spans 13 amino acids. CDR3 in DNA: TGTGCCAGCAGTCGGGATCTCGGGGGAGTAGCTTTCTTT. It encodes CASSRDLGGVAFF.

The rearrangement uses TRBV27 and TRBJ1-1; D call uncertain. Trimming removed 6 bases from V and 1 base from J, with 12 bases in between. The CDR3 is 14 residues long. Germline assignment: CDR1 MNHEY and CDR2 SMNVEV (reference sequence). The CDR3 coding sequence is TGTGCCAGCAGGCGGGTATTCCAGAACACTGAAGCTTTCTTT. Translation gives CASRRVFQNTEAFF.

The chain joins TRBV6-5 to TRBJ2-7, with a tentative D call TRBD1 (6 bases). This CDR3 has 13 residues. Trimming stripped 5 bases from V and 2 bases from J, with 10 bases between. Germline CDR1 MNHEY, CDR2 SVGAGI. This chain's CDR3 is CASSIGTTYEQYF. For the CDR3, the DNA is TGTGCCAGCAGTATCGGGACAACCTACGAGCAGTACTTC.

This chain uses TRBV28 with TRBJ2-1; no firm D call. There are 14 residues in the CDR3. The germline V gene encodes CDR1 MDHEN and CDR2 SYDVKM. The V end was cut by 4 bases, the J end by 0 bases, with 7 bases between. The CDR3 here is CASSSRSSYNEQFF. The CDR3 coding sequence is TGTGCCAGCAGTTCGCGTAGCTCCTACAATGAGCAGTTCTTC.

This clone was counted only a few times. The rearrangement uses TRBV11-3 and TRBJ2-1, with 15 bases that match TRBD2. Trimming took 5 bases from V and 9 from J; bases not matched to a gene: 14. The CDR3 totals 18 residues. The germline CDR1 and CDR2 sequences are SGHNT and YENEEA. Here the CDR3 DNA reads TGTGCCAGCAGCGCCACCGGACTAGCGGGAGGGCGATCGGCTGAGCAGTTCTTC. It encodes CASSATGLAGGRSAEQFF. Using reference TRBV11-3 and TRBJ2-1 for the parts outside the CDR3, the full variable domain is EAGVVQSPRYKIIEKKQPVAFWCNPISGHNTLYWYLQNLGQGPELLIRYENEEAVDDSQLPKDRFSAERLKGVDSTLKIQPAELGDSAVYLCASSATGLAGGRSAEQFFGPGTRLTVL.

This clone was observed a single time. The chain uses TRBV7-6 and TRBJ2-1, with 13 bases that match TRBD2. The trim removed 3 bases at V and 7 bases at J, leaving 6 bases unmatched. This CDR3 has 16 amino acids. Germline lookup yields CDR1 SGHVS and CDR2 FNYEAQ. CDR3 sequence reads: CASSLIGTSGINEQFF. DNA for the CDR3: TGTGCCAGCAGCTTGATTGGGACTAGCGGGATTAATGAGCAGTTCTTC. The whole variable domain, remainder taken from reference TRBV7-6 and TRBJ2-1, is GAGVSQSPRYKVTKRGQDVALRCDPISGHVSLYWYRQALGQGPEFLTYFNYEAQQDKSGLPNDRFSAERPEGSISTLTIQRTEQRDSAMYRCASSLIGTSGINEQFFGPGTRLTVL.

The chain carries TRBV7-9 and TRBJ1-1; a possible D gene is TRBD1 (5 bases). V was cut by 3 bases and J by 7 bases, with 9 bases left in between. The CDR3 spans 12 residues. Germline V CDR1 and CDR2: SEHNR, FQNEAQ (reference sequence). The CDR3 coding sequence is TGTGCCAGCAGCTTCAGTACAGGTGAAGCTTTCTTT. This sequence encodes CASSFSTGEAFF.

The chain links TRBV2 to TRBJ1-5, with 7 bases fitting TRBD1. CDR3 length: 14 amino acids. With V trimmed by 7 bases and J by 11 bases, 14 bases remained unmatched. Germline CDR1 SNHLY, CDR2 FYNNEI. The CDR3 nucleotides read TGTGCCAGCAATCAGGGGGGTTCAAGAGTTGCCCAGCATTTT. Translation gives CASNQGGSRVAQHF.

This clone appeared a single time. The rearrangement joins TRBV18 to TRBJ2-5; D is unresolved. Germline CDR1 KGHSH, CDR2 LQKENI. This CDR3 has 13 amino acids. The germline V and J ends were trimmed by 0 bases and 4 bases, with 6 bases remaining between them. DNA for the CDR3: TGTGCCAGCTCACCACCGCCTAGAGAGACCCAGTACTTC. Protein product: CASSPPPRETQYF.

This clone turned up a few times. V gene TRBV5-4 combines with J gene TRBJ2-3, with 14 nucleotides matching TRBD2. The CDR3 runs 16 residues. Losses at the gene ends were 4 bases for V and 6 bases for J; bases not matched to a gene: 7. CDR1 and CDR2 from the germline V gene are SGHNT and YYREEE (reference sequence). The CDR3: CASSGQTSGRADTQYF. DNA for the CDR3: TGTGCCAGCAGCGGACAGACTAGCGGGAGGGCGGATACGCAGTATTTT.